A selection of T cell receptor beta chains follows, all from one sample in a study of shared T cell receptors in the human thymus. The repertoire was sequenced with immunoSEQ multiplex PCR; TCRdb's copy has only in-frame clones and lacks some. The sample lists roughly 550,000 clones, around 78% occurring once. These sequences were also reported in another study, on human thymus T cells.

Sequenced material: thymocytes. All receptors derive from a boy under two years old with a congenital heart defect. CDR3s include the opening cysteine and the closing phenylalanine or tryptophan. Each record gives: D gene, V gene, J gene, CDR3 protein. A D gene is named only where the DNA matches it firmly.

D: .
V: TRBV28
J: TRBJ1-5
CDR3: CASSFLKEGNQPQHF

D: .
V: TRBV19
J: TRBJ1-3
CDR3: CASRSEGLSGNTIYF

D: .
V: TRBV4-1
J: TRBJ2-2
CDR3: CASSHPSTGELFF

D: .
V: TRBV11-2
J: TRBJ2-7
CDR3: CASSLDLREATGSEQYF

D: TRBD2
V: TRBV30
J: TRBJ2-2
CDR3: CAWSVELAGIDPNTGELFF

D: TRBD1
V: TRBV6-1
J: TRBJ1-2
CDR3: CASSETGQGAIGGYTF

D: .
V: TRBV5-1
J: TRBJ1-1
CDR3: CASSLMRAGLNTEAFF

D: TRBD2
V: TRBV28
J: TRBJ2-5
CDR3: CASSLARCGGARETQYF

D: TRBD1
V: TRBV4-1
J: TRBJ1-1
CDR3: CASKGQGYTEAFF

D: .
V: TRBV6-6
J: TRBJ2-7
CDR3: CASSYSSEAYSYEQYF

D: .
V: TRBV2
J: TRBJ2-4
CDR3: CASSDGGDPAKNIQYF

D: TRBD1
V: TRBV29-1
J: TRBJ2-2
CDR3: CSAAASGTGGADGELFF

D: .
V: TRBV30
J: TRBJ2-7
CDR3: CAWSGATATYEQYF

D: .
V: TRBV5-4
J: TRBJ2-1
CDR3: CASSLAVYNEQFF

D: .
V: TRBV10-2
J: TRBJ2-7
CDR3: CASSESERGLESEQYF

D: .
V: TRBV7-2
J: TRBJ2-5
CDR3: CASRVGQRETQYF

D: .
V: TRBV6-4
J: TRBJ2-7
CDR3: CASSVEQLISYEQYF

D: TRBD1
V: TRBV29-1
J: TRBJ2-6
CDR3: CSVMDRGVGGANVLTF

D: TRBD2
V: TRBV27
J: TRBJ2-3
CDR3: CASSLGLAGGQGDTQYF

D: .
V: TRBV9
J: TRBJ2-3
CDR3: CASSVVEGVGTDTQYF

D: .
V: TRBV19
J: TRBJ2-7
CDR3: CASSIGGFMMNYEQYF

D: .
V: TRBV12-5
J: TRBJ2-2
CDR3: CASTGSGVYTGELFF

D: .
V: TRBV28
J: TRBJ2-7
CDR3: CASRPGKNSYEQYF

D: TRBD2
V: TRBV15
J: TRBJ2-1
CDR3: CATSRRLAGTYNEQFF

D: .
V: TRBV4-1
J: TRBJ2-1
CDR3: CASRRLVGFSYNEQFF

D: .
V: TRBV11-2
J: TRBJ2-7
CDR3: CASSFGSGTFQAEQYF

D: .
V: TRBV25-1
J: TRBJ1-1
CDR3: CASSESGPNTEAFF

D: .
V: TRBV23-1
J: TRBJ2-1
CDR3: CASSHPVWNEQFF

D: TRBD1
V: TRBV27
J: TRBJ2-1
CDR3: CASTQGASYNEQFF

D: TRBD2
V: TRBV4-3
J: TRBJ2-1
CDR3: CASSLRRGTSEESSYNEQFF

D: .
V: TRBV21-1
J: TRBJ1-5
CDR3: CASSKVGTGEQPQHF

D: .
V: TRBV25-1
J: TRBJ2-3
CDR3: CASSRQNTQYF

D: .
V: TRBV4-3
J: TRBJ2-7
CDR3: CASSQANPYRDRVRAGVYEQYF

D: .
V: TRBV5-5
J: TRBJ2-3
CDR3: CASSLRTPTQYF

D: .
V: TRBV18
J: TRBJ1-3
CDR3: CASSPPFGQAGNTIYF

D: TRBD1
V: TRBV28
J: TRBJ1-3
CDR3: CASSFRKGADGNTIYF

D: .
V: TRBV15
J: TRBJ2-5
CDR3: CATSRDSPETQYF

D: .
V: TRBV10-3
J: TRBJ2-7
CDR3: CATREGVRVPSYEQYF

D: .
V: TRBV5-6
J: TRBJ2-5
CDR3: CASSSQTFSGQETQYF

D: TRBD1
V: TRBV7-2
J: TRBJ1-2
CDR3: CASSSPGQGNYGYTF

D: .
V: TRBV5-1
J: TRBJ1-5
CDR3: CASSFTRPQHF

D: .
V: TRBV7-2
J: TRBJ1-1
CDR3: CASSLAQFSGIAEAFF

D: .
V: TRBV5-1
J: TRBJ2-3
CDR3: CASSANSGGTTDTQYF

D: .
V: TRBV9
J: TRBJ2-1
CDR3: CASSVDYRNEQFF

D: TRBD2
V: TRBV5-1
J: TRBJ2-4
CDR3: CASSLEIATSGRGKNIQYF

D: .
V: TRBV18
J: TRBJ2-7
CDR3: CASSPLAGGEQYF

D: TRBD2
V: TRBV11-2
J: TRBJ2-1
CDR3: CASSLAGASGKDEQFF

D: TRBD2
V: TRBV7-8
J: TRBJ2-7
CDR3: CASSLGSGRGYEQYF

D: .
V: TRBV2
J: TRBJ2-7
CDR3: CAGDVTGVWETYEQYF

D: .
V: TRBV9
J: TRBJ1-3
CDR3: CASSVLDGAAGNTIYF

D: .
V: TRBV6-6
J: TRBJ1-2
CDR3: CASSYSPDSNYGYTF

D: .
V: TRBV14
J: TRBJ2-7
CDR3: CASSQRLPAELAYEQYF

D: TRBD1
V: TRBV18
J: TRBJ2-5
CDR3: CASSPQPPNRGQYF